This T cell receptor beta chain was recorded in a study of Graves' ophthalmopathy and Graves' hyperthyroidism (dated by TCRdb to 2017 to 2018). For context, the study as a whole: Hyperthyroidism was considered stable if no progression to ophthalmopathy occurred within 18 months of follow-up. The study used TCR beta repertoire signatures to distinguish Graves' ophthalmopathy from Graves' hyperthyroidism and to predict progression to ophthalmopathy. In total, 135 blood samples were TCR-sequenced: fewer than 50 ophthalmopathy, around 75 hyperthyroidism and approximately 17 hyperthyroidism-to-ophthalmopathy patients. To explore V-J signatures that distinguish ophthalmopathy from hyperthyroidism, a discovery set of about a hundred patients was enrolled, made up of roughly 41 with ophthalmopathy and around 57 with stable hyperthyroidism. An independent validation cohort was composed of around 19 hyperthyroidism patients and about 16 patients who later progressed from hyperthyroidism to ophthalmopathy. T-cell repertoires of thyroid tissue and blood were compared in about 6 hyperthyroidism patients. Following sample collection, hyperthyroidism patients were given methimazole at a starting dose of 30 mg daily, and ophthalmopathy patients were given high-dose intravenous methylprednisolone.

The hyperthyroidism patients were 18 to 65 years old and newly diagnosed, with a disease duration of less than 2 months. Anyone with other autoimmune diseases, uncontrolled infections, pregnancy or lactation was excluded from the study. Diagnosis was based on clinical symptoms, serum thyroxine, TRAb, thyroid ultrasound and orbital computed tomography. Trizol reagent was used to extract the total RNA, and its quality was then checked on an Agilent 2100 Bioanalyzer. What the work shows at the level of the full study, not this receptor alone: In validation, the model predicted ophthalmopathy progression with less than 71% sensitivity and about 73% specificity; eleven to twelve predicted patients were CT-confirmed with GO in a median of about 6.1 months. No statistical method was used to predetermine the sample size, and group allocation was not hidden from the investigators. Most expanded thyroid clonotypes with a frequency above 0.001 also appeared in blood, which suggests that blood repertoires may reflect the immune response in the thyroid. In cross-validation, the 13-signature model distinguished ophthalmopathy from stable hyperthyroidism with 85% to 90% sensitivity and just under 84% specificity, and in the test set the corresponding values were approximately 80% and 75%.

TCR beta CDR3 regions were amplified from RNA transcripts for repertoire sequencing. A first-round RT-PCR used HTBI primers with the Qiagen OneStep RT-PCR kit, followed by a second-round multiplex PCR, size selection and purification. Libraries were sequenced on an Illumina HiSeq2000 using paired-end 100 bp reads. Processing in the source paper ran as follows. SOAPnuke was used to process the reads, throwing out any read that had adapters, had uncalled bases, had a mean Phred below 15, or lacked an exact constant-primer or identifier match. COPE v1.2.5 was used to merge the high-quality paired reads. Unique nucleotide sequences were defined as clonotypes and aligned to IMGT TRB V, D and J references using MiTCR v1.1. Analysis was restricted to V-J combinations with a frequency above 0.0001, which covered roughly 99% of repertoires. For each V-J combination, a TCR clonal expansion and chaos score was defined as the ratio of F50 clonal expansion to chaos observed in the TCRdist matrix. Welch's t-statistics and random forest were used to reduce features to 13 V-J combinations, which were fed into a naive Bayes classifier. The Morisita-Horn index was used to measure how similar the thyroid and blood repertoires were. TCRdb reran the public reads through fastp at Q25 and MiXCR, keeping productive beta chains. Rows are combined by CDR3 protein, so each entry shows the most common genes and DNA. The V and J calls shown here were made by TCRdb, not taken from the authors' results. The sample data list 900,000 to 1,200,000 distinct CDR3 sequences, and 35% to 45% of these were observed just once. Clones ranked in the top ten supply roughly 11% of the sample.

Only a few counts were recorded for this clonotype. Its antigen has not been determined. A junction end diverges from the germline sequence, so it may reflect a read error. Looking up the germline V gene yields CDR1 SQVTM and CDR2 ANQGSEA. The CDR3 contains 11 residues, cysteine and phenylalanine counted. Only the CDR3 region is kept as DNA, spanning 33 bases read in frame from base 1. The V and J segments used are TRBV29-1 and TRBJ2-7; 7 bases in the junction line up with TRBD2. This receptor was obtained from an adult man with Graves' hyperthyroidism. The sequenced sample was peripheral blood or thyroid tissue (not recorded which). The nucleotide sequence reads TGCAGCGGGTCTAGCGGTTACGGGCAGTACTTC. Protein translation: CSGSSGYGQYF.